The 9 T cell receptor beta chains below come from one sample, sequenced in a study (dated by TCRdb to the mid-2010s). Preparation of the library involved 5' RACE. Sequencing was carried out with an Illumina MiSeq. TCRdb redid the processing of the public reads, applying fastp at Q25 and MiXCR, and retained in-frame beta chains. Rows with a matching CDR3 protein are joined into one entry that keeps the most common DNA and genes. For this sample there are some 57,000 distinct CDR3 sequences; 17% appear just once. The biggest ten clones account for approximately 2.5% of the sample. What was sequenced was naive CD4+ T cells sorted from blood. Read against the paper, the sample's cell subset or site label means: naive CD4+ T cells, CD4+CD45RA+CD25-. Receptors originate from a female donor with breast cancer.

Turning to this clonotype: A read error may account for a junction end that differs from germline. The chain recombines TRBV20-1 with TRBJ2-1; perhaps TRBD2 as D (5 bases). The CDR3 has 13 residues. Germline CDR1 is DFQATT and CDR2 is SNEGSKA (reference sequence). CDR3 bases: TGCAGTGCCTCACTAGGGCTGCACAATGAGCAGTCCTTC. It encodes CSASLGLHNEQSF.

In this sample, this clonotype turned up a few times. A read error may be the cause here, since a much bigger clone is one base away. The conserved final phenylalanine or tryptophan is absent from the CDR3, which likely points to a read error. J is TRBJ2-5 and V is TRBV5-5; no reliable D call. The CDR3 totals 13 residues. Deletions cut 5 bases from V and 2 bases from J, with 10 bases between. Germline CDR1 reads SGHKS; CDR2 reads YYEKEE (reference sequence). Written as DNA, the CDR3 is TGTGCCAGCAGTGTGGGGAATCAAGAGACCCAGTACCTC. This translates into CASSVGNQETQYL.

The rearrangement uses TRBV20-1 and TRBJ1-4, with D uncertain. The CDR3 spans 16 residues. The germline CDR1 and CDR2 sequences are DFQATT and SNEGSKA (reference sequence). V lost 2 bases to trimming and J lost 3 bases, with 16 bases between them. CDR3 in DNA: TGCAGTGCTAGACCTCTGGCGGGGTCAGCTAATGAAAAACTGTTTTTT. Its translation is CSARPLAGSANEKLFF.

The sample holds a few counts of this clonotype. The chain links TRBV7-2 to TRBJ2-1; TRBD2 agrees at 7 bases. The CDR3 sequence is 15 residues long. Per the germline V gene, CDR1 is SGHTA and CDR2 is FQGNSA. Unmatched junction bases numbered 5, after V lost 5 bases and J lost 1 base. The CDR3, as DNA: TGTGCCAGCAGCCCCACTAGCGTTTCCTACAATGAGCAGTTCTTC. It is translated as CASSPTSVSYNEQFF.

This clonotype was detected many times. This chain joins TRBV12-3 or TRBV12-4 and TRBJ2-3; no definite D call. The V end lost 7 bases, the J end lost 7 bases, and 15 bases lay between the germline ends. The CDR3 is 13 amino acids. CDR3 in amino acids: CASTSPQLNTQYF. The CDR3 coding sequence is TGTGCCAGCACCTCACCCCAACTTAATACGCAGTATTTT.

V usage is TRBV5-1 and J usage is TRBJ2-7; D gene uncertain. V was clipped by 0 bases and J by 3 bases, with 13 bases between them. Germline-derived CDR1 and CDR2 are SGHRS and YFSETQ. The CDR3 contains 15 residues. The CDR3 sequence: CASSLGSGRDYEQYF. The DNA for the CDR3 is TGCGCCAGCAGCTTGGGGTCGGGCAGAGACTACGAGCAGTACTTC.

Ten or more counts support this clonotype. V is TRBV5-1 and J is TRBJ2-3, with D perhaps TRBD1 (6 bases). CDR1 SGHRS and CDR2 YFSETQ come from the germline V gene. CDR3 length: 14 residues. Trimming stripped 4 bases from V and 0 bases from J, with 9 bases between. DNA of the CDR3: TGCGCCAGCAGCAGAACAGGGAGCACAGATACGCAGTATTTT. It yields the protein CASSRTGSTDTQYF.

This rearrangement joins TRBV6-6 to TRBJ1-2, with 7 nucleotides matching TRBD1. The CDR3 contains 14 residues. The germline gives CDR1 MNHNY, CDR2 SVGAGI (reference sequence). Unmatched junction bases numbered 10, after V lost 2 bases and J lost 10 bases. The DNA of the CDR3 is TGTGCCAGCAGTTACGGGGGCGACAGGGCGACCTACACCTTC. This translates into CASSYGGDRATYTF.

This clonotype was observed many times. CDR3 in DNA: TGTGCCAGCAGCTTAGAGGCAGCCATGGGCTATGGCTACACCTTC. This encodes CASSLEAAMGYGYTF. V and J are TRBV7-2 and TRBJ1-2; D unresolved. Deletions cut 1 base from V and 4 bases from J, with 13 bases between. CDR1 is SGHTA, CDR2 FQGNSA, per germline. This CDR3 comprises 15 residues.